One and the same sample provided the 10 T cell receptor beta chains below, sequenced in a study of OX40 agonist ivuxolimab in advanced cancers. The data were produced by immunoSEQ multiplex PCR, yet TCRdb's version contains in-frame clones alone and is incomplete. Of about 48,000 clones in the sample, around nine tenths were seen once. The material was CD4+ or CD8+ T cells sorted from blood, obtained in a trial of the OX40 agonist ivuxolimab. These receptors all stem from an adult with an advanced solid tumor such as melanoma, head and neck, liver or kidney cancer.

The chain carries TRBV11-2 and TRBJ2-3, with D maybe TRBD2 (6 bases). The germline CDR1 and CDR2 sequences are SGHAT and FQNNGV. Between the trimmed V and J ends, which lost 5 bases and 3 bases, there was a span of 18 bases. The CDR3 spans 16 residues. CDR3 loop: CASSPLPGGETDTQYF. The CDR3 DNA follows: TGTGCCAGCAGCCCTCTCCCCGGCGGGGAGACAGATACGCAGTATTTT.

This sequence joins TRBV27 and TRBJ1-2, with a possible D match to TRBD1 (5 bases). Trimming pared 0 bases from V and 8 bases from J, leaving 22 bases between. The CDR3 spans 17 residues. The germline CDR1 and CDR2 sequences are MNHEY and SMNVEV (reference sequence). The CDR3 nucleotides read TGTGCCAGCAGTTTATCGAGGGGCGACAGCCCCCGTACAGGCTACACCTTC. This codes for CASSLSRGDSPRTGYTF.

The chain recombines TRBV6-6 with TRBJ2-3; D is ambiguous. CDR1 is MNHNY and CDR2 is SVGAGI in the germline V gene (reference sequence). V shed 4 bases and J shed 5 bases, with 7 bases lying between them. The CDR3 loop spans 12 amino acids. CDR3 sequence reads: CASSSNGDTQYF. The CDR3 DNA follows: TGTGCCAGCAGTTCCAACGGAGATACGCAGTATTTT.

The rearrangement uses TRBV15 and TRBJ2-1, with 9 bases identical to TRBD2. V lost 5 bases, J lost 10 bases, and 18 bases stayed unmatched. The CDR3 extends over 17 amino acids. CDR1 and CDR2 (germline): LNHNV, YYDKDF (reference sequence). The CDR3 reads CATSRRERTSVGGEQFF. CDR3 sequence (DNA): TGTGCCACCAGCCGGCGAGAGCGGACTAGCGTCGGTGGGGAGCAGTTCTTC.

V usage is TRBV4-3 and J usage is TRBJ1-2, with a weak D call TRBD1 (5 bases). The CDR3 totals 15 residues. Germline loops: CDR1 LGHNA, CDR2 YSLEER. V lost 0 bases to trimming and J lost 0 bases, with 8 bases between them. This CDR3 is CASSQDRATNYGYTF. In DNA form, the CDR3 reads TGCGCCAGCAGCCAAGACAGGGCAACTAACTATGGCTACACCTTC.

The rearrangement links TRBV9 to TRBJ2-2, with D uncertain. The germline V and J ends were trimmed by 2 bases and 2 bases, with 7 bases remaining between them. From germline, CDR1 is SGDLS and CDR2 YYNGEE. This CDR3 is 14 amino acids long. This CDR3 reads CASSVRDNTGELFF. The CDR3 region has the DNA TGTGCCAGCAGCGTTAGAGATAACACCGGGGAGCTGTTTTTT.

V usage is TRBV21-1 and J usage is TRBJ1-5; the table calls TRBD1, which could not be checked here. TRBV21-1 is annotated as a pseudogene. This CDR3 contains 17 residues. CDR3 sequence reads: CASSGQGQGHFNQPQHF. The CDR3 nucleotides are TGTGCCAGCAGCGGACAGGGACAGGGACATTTCAATCAGCCCCAGCATTTT.

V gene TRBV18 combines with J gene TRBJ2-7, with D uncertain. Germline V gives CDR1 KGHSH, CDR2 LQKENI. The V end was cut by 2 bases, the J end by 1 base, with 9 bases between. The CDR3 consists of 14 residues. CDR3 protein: CASSPAELSYEQYF. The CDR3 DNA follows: TGTGCCAGCTCACCAGCGGAACTATCCTACGAGCAGTACTTC.

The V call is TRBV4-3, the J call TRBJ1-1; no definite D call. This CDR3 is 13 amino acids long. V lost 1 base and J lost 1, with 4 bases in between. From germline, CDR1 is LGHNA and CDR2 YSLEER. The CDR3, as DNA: TGCGCCAGCAGCCAAGTCGGGAACACTGAAGCTTTCTTT. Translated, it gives CASSQVGNTEAFF.

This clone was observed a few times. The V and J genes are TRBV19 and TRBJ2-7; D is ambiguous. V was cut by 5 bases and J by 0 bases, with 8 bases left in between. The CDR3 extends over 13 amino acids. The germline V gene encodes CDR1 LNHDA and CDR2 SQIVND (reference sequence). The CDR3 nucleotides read TGTGCCAGTAGTGAGCGTCACTCCTACGAGCAGTACTTC. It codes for CASSERHSYEQYF.